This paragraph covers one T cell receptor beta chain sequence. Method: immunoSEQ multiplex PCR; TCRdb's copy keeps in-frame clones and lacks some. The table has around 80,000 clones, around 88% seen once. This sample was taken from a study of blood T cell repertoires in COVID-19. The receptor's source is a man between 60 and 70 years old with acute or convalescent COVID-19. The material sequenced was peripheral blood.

The CDR3 loop reads CASSRRLAGDRTDTQYF. In DNA, the CDR3 is TGTGCCAGCAGCCGCCGACTAGCGGGGGACCGCACAGATACGCAGTATTTT. The chain couples TRBV27 to TRBJ2-3; TRBD2 matches 12 bases. CDR1 is MNHEY, CDR2 SMNVEV, per germline (reference sequence). After removal of 6 bases from V and 1 base from J, the junction contained 8 bases not matched to a gene. This CDR3 has 17 amino acids.